A selection of T cell receptor beta chains follows, all from one sample in a study of CD8 T cells in Susac syndrome. One entry per CDR3 protein, called by TCRdb with MiXCR from the immunoSEQ multiplex PCR reads. Counted here are approximately 200,000 distinct CDR3 sequences, more than 85% occurring once; the ten biggest clones make up approximately 0.081%. Input material: CD4+ T cells from PBMCs. The receptors were sampled from a human donor with multiple sclerosis. CDR3s include the opening cysteine and the closing phenylalanine or tryptophan. The D gene is left open where the match is weak. Not all rows give a size; the values are once, few, many and, for expanded clones, a class.

D | J | size | V | DNA | CDR3
TRBD1 | TRBJ2-6 | once | TRBV20-1 | TGCAGTGCTAGAGATTCGGACGACAGGGCTGGGGCCAACGTCCTGACTTTC | CSARDSDDRAGANVLTF
- | TRBJ1-1 | - | TRBV5-4 | TGTGCCAGCAGTCTAAGATCCCAGGGGAACACTGAAGCTTTCTTT | CASSLRSQGNTEAFF
- | TRBJ2-3 | - | TRBV20-1 | TGCAGTGCAAGTGCCAGCACAGATACGCAGTATTTT | CSASASTDTQYF
- | TRBJ1-1 | - | TRBV7-9 | TGTGCCAGCAGCTTTAGACAGTCTGAAGCTTTCTTT | CASSFRQSEAFF
TRBD2 | TRBJ2-1 | - | TRBV19 | TGTGCCAGTAGTATATCTAGCGGGGACCACAATGAGCAGTTCTTC | CASSISSGDHNEQFF
- | TRBJ1-6 | - | TRBV14 | TGTGCCAGCAGCCCCGAGAAGATCAATAATTCACCCCTCCACTTT | CASSPEKINNSPLHF
- | TRBJ2-3 | - | TRBV12-3/TRBV12-4 | TGTGCCAGCAGTTTGACTCGGGATACGCAGTATTTT | CASSLTRDTQYF
TRBD1 | TRBJ2-1 | - | TRBV20-1 | TGCAGTGCTAGCGGGACAGGGACGTATCGGGGTGAGCAGTTCTTC | CSASGTGTYRGEQFF
- | TRBJ2-1 | - | TRBV15 | TGTGCCACCAGCCCCTTATGGGGCCTAGAGCAGTTCTTC | CATSPLWGLEQFF
TRBD1 | TRBJ2-1 | - | TRBV7-2 | TGTGCCAGCAATAAATATCGGGACAGGGTGGAATATGAGCAGTTCTTC | CASNKYRDRVEYEQFF
- | TRBJ1-6 | - | TRBV12-3/TRBV12-4 | TGTGCCAGCAGCTCCCCCGGGAGTAATTCACCCCTCCACTTT | CASSSPGSNSPLHF
- | TRBJ2-3 | few | TRBV5-6 | TGTGCCAGCAGCTTGTCAGGGGGGACAGATACGCAGTATTTT | CASSLSGGTDTQYF
TRBD1 | TRBJ2-7 | - | TRBV12-3/TRBV12-4 | TGTGCCAGCAGTCCAAGCGCGGCAGGGGGAAAGTACTTC | CASSPSAAGGKYF
TRBD1 | TRBJ1-5 | - | TRBV12-3/TRBV12-4 | TGTGCCAGCAGCGGGACAGCGGCCGCTAATCAGCCCCAGCATTTT | CASSGTAAANQPQHF
TRBD1 | TRBJ1-2 | - | TRBV3-1 | TGTGCCAGCAGCCAAGGGGGGACAGGTTATGGCTACACCTTC | CASSQGGTGYGYTF
- | TRBJ2-5 | - | TRBV20-1 | TGCAGTGCCCGGGACTTCTCGCAAGAGACCCAGTACTTC | CSARDFSQETQYF
TRBD1 | TRBJ1-1 | - | TRBV29-1 | TGCAGCGAAATCGGGACAGGGACAATCGCTTTCTTT | CSEIGTGTIAFF
- | TRBJ1-6 | - | TRBV14 | TGTGCCAGCATGGGAGGCCCTAATTCACCCCTCCACTTT | CASMGGPNSPLHF
TRBD2 | TRBJ2-7 | - | TRBV20-1 | TGCAGTGCTTCCACGGGGGGGTCCTACGAGCAGTACTTC | CSASTGGSYEQYF
TRBD1 | TRBJ1-6 | - | TRBV15 | TGTGCCACCAGCAGCACGACAGGGAATTTATCACCCCTCCACTTT | CATSSTTGNLSPLHF
- | TRBJ1-2 | once | TRBV4-1 | TGCGCCAGCAGCCAAGATTGGTTAAAACAGCTAAACTATGGCTACACCTTC | CASSQDWLKQLNYGYTF
TRBD1 | TRBJ2-5 | - | TRBV11-2 | TGTGCCAGCAGTCTCACAGGGGGAAGACCCCAGTACTTC | CASSLTGGRPQYF
- | TRBJ1-6 | - | TRBV27 | TGTGCCAGCACCTGGGATCCTGGGTTGGATTCACCCCTCCACTTT | CASTWDPGLDSPLHF
TRBD1 | TRBJ2-3 | - | TRBV29-1 | TGCAGCACCCGGGACAGGGGGCCCACAGATACGCAGTATTTT | CSTRDRGPTDTQYF
- | TRBJ1-1 | - | TRBV19 | TGTGCCAGCCTCCCGACAGGATCCATTGAAGCTTTCTTT | CASLPTGSIEAFF
TRBD1 | TRBJ1-1 | once | TRBV29-1 | TGCAGCGCTAGGACAGGGATGAACACTGAAGCTTTCTTT | CSARTGMNTEAFF
TRBD2 | TRBJ2-2 | - | TRBV29-1 | TGCAGCGTGGGCCCCTCTAGCGGCCATGGGACCGGGGAGCTGTTTTTT | CSVGPSSGHGTGELFF
- | TRBJ2-1 | once | TRBV2 | TGTGCCAGCAGAGTCAATGAGCAGTTCTTC | CASRVNEQFF
- | TRBJ2-3 | - | TRBV20-1 | TGCAGTGCTTGGCAAGGGGGGATGGATACGCAGTATTTT | CSAWQGGMDTQYF
TRBD2 | TRBJ2-1 | - | TRBV2 | TGTGCCAGCAGCCCAAGGGGCCCCGGGACTAGCGGGCCTAATGAGCAGTTCTTC | CASSPRGPGTSGPNEQFF
TRBD1 | TRBJ2-5 | - | TRBV7-8 | TGTGCCAGCAGCTTATTCTCCAGGACAGGTCAAGAGACCCAGTACTTC | CASSLFSRTGQETQYF
TRBD1 | TRBJ1-1 | - | TRBV29-1 | TGCAGCGTAGTCCCGGGACAGGTTGAAGCTTTCTTT | CSVVPGQVEAFF
- | TRBJ1-2 | - | TRBV19 | TGTGCCAGTAGTATAGACTCGACAACTTTGCATGGCTACACCTTC | CASSIDSTTLHGYTF
TRBD2 | TRBJ2-3 | - | TRBV30 | TGTGCCTGGAGCCGAGCGGGGGCCCCGAGCACAGATACGCAGTATTTT | CAWSRAGAPSTDTQYF
- | TRBJ1-5 | - | TRBV20-1 | TGCAGTGCTCAGGGGAATCCGAGGAGTCAGCCCCAGCATTTT | CSAQGNPRSQPQHF
- | TRBJ1-5 | once | TRBV19 | TGTGCCACCCAAGGACAGAGCAATCAGCCCCAGCATTTT | CATQGQSNQPQHF
TRBD1 | TRBJ1-4 | - | TRBV29-1 | TGCAGCGTTGGGGCAGGGGGCACGCTGTTTTTT | CSVGAGGTLFF
- | TRBJ1-1 | - | TRBV11-1 | TGTGCCAGCAGCTTACAGCAGGGGAACACTGAAGCTTTCTTT | CASSLQQGNTEAFF
- | TRBJ2-6 | once | TRBV20-1 | TGCAGTGCTAGTCGGCCAGACCTAGTCGGGGCCAACGTCCTGACTTTC | CSASRPDLVGANVLTF
- | TRBJ2-2 | - | TRBV20-1 | TGCAGTGCTAGGATGGACCCCGCCGGGGAGCTGTTTTTT | CSARMDPAGELFF
TRBD1 | TRBJ1-5 | - | TRBV9 | TGTGCCAGCAGCGTAGGAGGGCAGGGGGGTCAGCCCCAGCATTTT | CASSVGGQGGQPQHF